This TCR beta chain was recovered during a study of shared clonotypes between healthy human individuals. The CDR3 totals 15 residues. CDR1 MDHEN and CDR2 SYDVKM come from the germline V gene. The ends were cut back, 3 bases at V and 0 bases at J, with 10 bases in the middle. The authors distributed each subset's genomic DNA evenly over several immunoSEQ plates. TCRdb's table, derived via immunoSEQ multiplex PCR, lists solely in-frame clones and lacks some. The sample lists under 600,000 clones; roughly 97% were seen once. The TCR was taken from a woman in her 30s in good health. What was sequenced was naive CD4+ T cells sorted from blood. The subset denotes: CD45RA+ positively selected. The V call is TRBV28, the J call TRBJ2-3; weak D call: TRBD2 (6 bases). CDR3 sequence (DNA): TGTGCCAGCAGTTTTGGGGGGATTAGCACAGATACGCAGTATTTT. Protein: CASSFGGISTDTQYF. The whole variable domain, filled in from reference TRBV28 and TRBJ2-3, reads DVKVTQSSRYLVKRTGEKVFLECVQDMDHENMFWYRQDPGLGLRLIYFSYDVKMKEKGDIPEGYSVSREKKERFSLILESASTNQTSMYLCASSFGGISTDTQYFGPGTRLTVL.